Listed here are 3 T cell receptor beta chains from one sample, sequenced in a study of breast tumors, draining lymph nodes, adjacent tissues. TCRdb re-analysed the multiplex PCR reads in MiXCR, keeping a single row per CDR3 protein. Of 14,000 to 15,000 distinct CDR3 sequences in the sample, over 45% were seen once. The sample consisted of tumor-adjacent breast tissue. The source is a female donor with breast cancer. Some clones in this sample may be carry-over from other donors' samples.

The genes are TRBV7-9 and TRBJ2-3; D not resolved. This CDR3 has 15 residues. Looked up from germline, CDR1 is SEHNR and CDR2 is FQNEAQ (reference sequence). V was cut by 5 bases and J by 1 base, with 13 bases left in between. The CDR3 region has the DNA TGTGCCAGCAGCGCAATGATCAGCGGCACAGATACGCAGTATTTT. This encodes CASSAMISGTDTQYF.

This clonotype occurred many times. This chain joins TRBV6-2 or TRBV6-3 and TRBJ1-5; 7 bases match TRBD1. The CDR3 loop spans 13 amino acids. The ends lost 6 bases at V and 9 bases at J; junction bases unmatched: 8. Germline V gene data show CDR1 as MNHEY and CDR2 as SVGEGT. CDR3 DNA: TGTGCCAGCAGAAGACAGGGAGAATCGCCCCAGCATTTT. It translates to CASRRQGESPQHF.

With regard to this clonotype: The junction and the germline gene differ at one end; a read error may be behind it. This rearrangement joins TRBV19 to TRBJ2-7; TRBD2 is a possible D gene (6 bases). This CDR3 has 13 amino acids. The V gene's germline CDR1 is LNHDA and CDR2 SQIVND (reference sequence). The CDR3 DNA reads as TGTGCCAGTAGTATGGGGGGAACCGGGGAGCTGTACTTC. It translates to CASSMGGTGELYF.